This is a list of T cell receptor beta chains from one sample in a study of blood T cell repertoires in COVID-19. Sequencing used immunoSEQ multiplex PCR; TCRdb keeps in-frame clones, though not all of them. Of roughly 140,000 clones listed, about four fifths were seen once; the top ten hold under 7%. The sample consisted of PBMCs or T cells enriched from blood (not recorded which). These receptors were taken from a woman aged 45-65 years who had been exposed to COVID-19. The CDR3 runs from the conserved cysteine through the conserved F or W. The order of the fields is J gene, clone size, D gene, V gene, CDR3 DNA, CDR3 protein. D genes are given only for firm matches. Clone size is stated in some rows and not others, as once, few, many or a class when expanded.

>TRBJ1-2|NA|NA|TRBV9
TGTGCCAGCAGCCCAGACGACAGACTTAACTATGGCTACACCTTC
CASSPDDRLNYGYTF
>TRBJ2-1|once|NA|TRBV4-2
TGTGCCAGCAGCCAAGATGGCGGGGGCAGAGGTGGTGAGCAGTTCTTC
CASSQDGGGRGGEQFF
>TRBJ2-3|NA|TRBD2|TRBV30
TGTGCCTGGAGTGTACAGTCGGGAGGGCGAACAGATACGCAGTATTTT
CAWSVQSGGRTDTQYF
>TRBJ1-1|NA|NA|TRBV7-9
TGTGCCAGCAGCTTAGCGGCGGGGGATGACACTGAAGCTTTCTTT
CASSLAAGDDTEAFF
>TRBJ1-5|NA|NA|TRBV3-1/TRBV3-2
TGTGCCAGCAGCCAAGAAGGGGTAATGGGGCAGCCCCAGCATTTT
CASSQEGVMGQPQHF
>TRBJ2-1|NA|NA|TRBV5-1
TGCGCCAGCAGCACCCGGGTGAGGTCCGCGGCGGATGAGCAGTTCTTC
CASSTRVRSAADEQFF
>TRBJ1-1|NA|NA|TRBV14
TGTGCCAGCAGCGGGGAGGTGGGTCTGAACACTGAAGCTTTCTTT
CASSGEVGLNTEAFF
>TRBJ1-2|once|TRBD1|TRBV27
TGTGCCAGCAGATCCCCGGGACAGGGGAACCATGGCTACACCTTC
CASRSPGQGNHGYTF
>TRBJ2-1|few|TRBD2|TRBV20-1
TGCAGTGCTAGTTCACTAGCGGGATCTTACGATGAGCAGTTCTTC
CSASSLAGSYDEQFF
>TRBJ2-5|NA|NA|TRBV29-1
TGCAGCGTTGCTACAGGGATAGAGACCCAGTACTTC
CSVATGIETQYF
>TRBJ2-7|NA|TRBD2|TRBV3-1/TRBV3-2
TGTGCCAGCAGCCAAGGCCCCAGCGGGGGGATATACGAGCAGTACTTC
CASSQGPSGGIYEQYF
>TRBJ1-2|NA|NA|TRBV19
TGTGCCAGTAGCATACAGGGATTTAACTATGGCTACACCTTC
CASSIQGFNYGYTF
>TRBJ1-1|NA|NA|TRBV27
TGTGCCAGCAGTTATGGAGCCGGCGTGGAAGCTTTCTTT
CASSYGAGVEAFF
>TRBJ1-1|NA|NA|TRBV7-2
TGTGCCAGCAGCCCCCGGGGGGGGGCGGGAAGGACTGAAGCTTTCTTT
CASSPRGGAGRTEAFF
>TRBJ1-3|NA|NA|TRBV9
TGTGCCAGCAGCGCCGGGGGGGTACAACCCGGACTCTCTGGAAACACCATATATTTT
CASSAGGVQPGLSGNTIYF
>TRBJ1-4|NA|TRBD1|TRBV28
TGTGCCAGCAGGACTACAGGGGGCGCCTGGGAAAAACTGTTTTTT
CASRTTGGAWEKLFF
>TRBJ2-5|NA|NA|TRBV30
TGTGCCTGGAACACAGGGCAGGAGACCCAGTACTTC
CAWNTGQETQYF
>TRBJ1-2|NA|TRBD1|TRBV11-2
TGTGCCAGCAGCTTACGTCCCGGAGGGGGCGCGGGCGGCTACACCTTC
CASSLRPGGGAGGYTF
>TRBJ2-5|NA|NA|TRBV11-2
TGTGCCAGCAGCGAAGGACATTGGGAGACCCAGTACTTC
CASSEGHWETQYF
>TRBJ2-5|NA|TRBD1|TRBV7-2
TGTGCCAGCAGCCCCCAGCCTCTGAGGGGACAGGAGACCCAGTACTTC
CASSPQPLRGQETQYF
>TRBJ2-1|NA|NA|TRBV6-1
TGTGCCAGCAGTGAAAAGACCCAGGGTCCCTACAATGAGCAGTTCTTC
CASSEKTQGPYNEQFF
>TRBJ2-3|NA|TRBD2|TRBV7-8
TGTGCCAGCAGCCCGCGCGGACTAGCGGGCAGCACAGATACGCAGTATTTT
CASSPRGLAGSTDTQYF
>TRBJ1-2|NA|NA|TRBV12-3/TRBV12-4
TGTGCCAGCAGTTTCGGCAGGGGTGGCTACACCTTC
CASSFGRGGYTF
>TRBJ1-5|NA|TRBD1|TRBV14
TGTGCCAGCAGTCAATCCGGGACAGGACCCCAGCCCCAGCATTTT
CASSQSGTGPQPQHF
>TRBJ1-2|NA|TRBD1|TRBV7-8
TGTGCCAGCAGCTTAGATTCAGGGGGCTATGGCTACACCTTC
CASSLDSGGYGYTF
>TRBJ2-5|NA|TRBD2|TRBV6-1
TGTGCCAGCAGTGAATTTCGGGGGGTCGAGACCCAGTACTTC
CASSEFRGVETQYF
>TRBJ2-5|few|TRBD2|TRBV6-2/TRBV6-3
TGTGCCAGCAGTTCTGGCGGGGGGGGGACCCAGTACTTC
CASSSGGGGTQYF
>TRBJ2-1|NA|TRBD2|TRBV6-5
TGTGCCAGCAACACAGACGCGGGGGCCTACAATGAGCAGTTCTTC
CASNTDAGAYNEQFF
>TRBJ2-1|NA|NA|TRBV23-1
TGCGCCAGCAGTTCGCCGAGACAGGAACCCTACAATGAGCAGTTCTTC
CASSSPRQEPYNEQFF
>TRBJ1-5|NA|TRBD1|TRBV15
TGTGCCACCAGCAGAGTTATATCCGACAGGGCGGTTCAGCCCCAGCATTTT
CATSRVISDRAVQPQHF
>TRBJ2-5|NA|NA|TRBV5-1
TGCGCCAGCAGCTTGTCTCTGACAGGTACGATGGAGACCCAGTACTTC
CASSLSLTGTMETQYF
>TRBJ2-7|NA|TRBD2|TRBV11-2
TGTGCCAGCCGCGAAGAGTATGGGACTAGCGGGAGGGTGTCCTACGAGCAGTACTTC
CASREEYGTSGRVSYEQYF
>TRBJ2-7|NA|TRBD2|TRBV6-2/TRBV6-3
TGTGCCAGCAGTTACTTAACGGGAGGCGGAGACGAGCAGTACTTC
CASSYLTGGGDEQYF
>TRBJ1-5|few|TRBD1|TRBV19
TGTGCCAGTAGTACGACAGGGAGCAATCAGCCCCAGCATTTT
CASSTTGSNQPQHF
>TRBJ1-1|NA|TRBD1|TRBV27
TGTGCCAGCAGTTTTAGGGGGACAGGTCGTATCCCCCTTGAAGCTTTCTTT
CASSFRGTGRIPLEAFF
>TRBJ2-3|NA|NA|TRBV18
TGTGCCAGCTCACCAGATAACTCTGGGGGGACAGATACGCAGTATTTT
CASSPDNSGGTDTQYF
>TRBJ2-3|NA|NA|TRBV6-6
TGTGCCAGCAGTAGCCGGGAACCGATGGTAACAGATACGCAGTATTTT
CASSSREPMVTDTQYF
>TRBJ2-7|NA|TRBD1|TRBV7-8
TGTGCCAGCAGCCAGATAACGGGACAGGGGGCGTACGAGCAGTACTTC
CASSQITGQGAYEQYF
>TRBJ2-5|NA|NA|TRBV3-1/TRBV3-2
TGTGCCAGCAGCTATGGACTGCTCGGGGAGACCCAGTACTTC
CASSYGLLGETQYF
>TRBJ1-3|NA|NA|TRBV11-2
TGTGCCAGCAGCTTCCAGGGAAACACCATATATTTT
CASSFQGNTIYF